The following is a T cell receptor (beta chain) sequence with its context. Method: immunoSEQ multiplex PCR; TCRdb's copy keeps in-frame clones and lacks some. The profile shows 85,000 to 100,000 clones, 80% of them singletons. This sample is drawn from a study of blood T cell repertoires in COVID-19. The sequence derives from a man between 45 and 60 years old who had recovered from COVID-19. Sequenced: peripheral blood.

Here the CDR3 reads CASSSGLSIDTQYF. Here the CDR3 DNA reads TGTGCCAGCAGCTCAGGACTATCAATAGATACGCAGTATTTT. The V gene is TRBV7-3, the J gene TRBJ2-3, with a tentative D call TRBD2 (6 bases). The V and J ends lost 4 bases and 5 bases respectively, with 13 bases between them. The CDR3 sequence is 14 residues long. Germline V gives CDR1 SGHTA, CDR2 FQGTGA.